The 26 T cell receptor beta chains below were found in one sample sequenced in a study of blood T cell repertoires in COVID-19. Method: immunoSEQ multiplex PCR; TCRdb's copy keeps in-frame clones and lacks some. The sample lists roughly 350,000 clones, 87% seen once, with under 11% in the top ten. Sequencing used peripheral blood. These receptors all come from a woman aged 25 to 45 with COVID-19, enrolled during active disease.

V and J are TRBV3-1 (or the pseudogene TRBV3-2) and TRBJ2-7; 8 bases map to TRBD2. The V gene end was trimmed by 1 base and the J gene end by 6 bases; junction bases not matched to a gene: 11. Per germline, CDR1 LGHDT and CDR2 YNNKEL (reference sequence). The CDR3 covers 16 residues. CDR3 nucleotide sequence: TGTGCCAGCAGCCAAGCTACTAGCGGCTATACGCGCGAGCAGTACTTC. It specifies CASSQATSGYTREQYF.

The V call is TRBV5-4, the J call TRBJ2-2; D gene ambiguous. CDR3 size: 14 residues. CDR1 SGHNT and CDR2 YYREEE come from the germline V gene (reference sequence). V was pared by 4 bases and J by 2 bases, with 9 bases between. The DNA for the CDR3 is TGTGCCAGCAGCCCTCGTCCCAACACCGGGGAGCTGTTTTTT. Protein: CASSPRPNTGELFF.

The chain combines TRBV6-6 with TRBJ1-1; D not certain. Deletions cut 2 bases from V and 11 bases from J, with 9 bases between. CDR3 size: 11 residues. Per germline, CDR1 MNHNY and CDR2 SVGAGI (reference sequence). CDR3 loop: CASSYQWSAFF. In nucleotides, the CDR3 is TGTGCCAGCAGTTACCAGTGGAGTGCTTTCTTT.

In this sample, this clone turned up once. The gene calls are TRBV30 and TRBJ2-2; 10 bases are shared with TRBD2. The CDR3 is 14 residues long. V shed 4 bases and J 6 bases; nucleotides not matched to a gene: 5. The germline V gene has CDR1 GTSNPN and CDR2 SVGIG (reference sequence). The CDR3 DNA reads as TGTGCCTGGATTACTAGCGGGATCTCCGGGGAGCTGTTTTTT. Its translation is CAWITSGISGELFF.

The V and J genes are TRBV10-1 and TRBJ2-2; maybe TRBD2 (5 bases). Germline lookup yields CDR1 WNHNN and CDR2 SYGVQD (reference sequence). Trimming pared 0 bases from V and 2 bases from J, leaving 10 bases between. This CDR3 comprises 16 residues. CDR3 loop: CASSESTGYNTGELFF. For the CDR3, the DNA is TGCGCCAGCAGTGAGTCAACGGGATACAACACCGGGGAGCTGTTTTTT.

This chain connects TRBV5-5 to TRBJ2-7, with D possibly being TRBD1 (6 bases). Germline values: CDR1 SGHKS, CDR2 YYEKEE (reference sequence). Trimming removed 0 bases at V and 2 bases at J, with 21 bases between. The CDR3 has 18 amino acids. The CDR3 region has the DNA TGTGCCAGCAGCTTGGGGGGCCTTACAGGGATTAGGCCCTACGAGCAGTACTTC. This gives the protein CASSLGGLTGIRPYEQYF.

The rearrangement joins TRBV18 to TRBJ2-7; weak D call: TRBD2 (6 bases). The CDR3 loop spans 12 amino acids. V lost 1 base and J lost 7, with 8 bases in between. Germline CDR1 reads KGHSH; CDR2 reads LQKENI. Here the CDR3 DNA reads TGTGCCAGCTCACCACGGGCGGGGGAGCAGTACTTC. Amino acid sequence: CASSPRAGEQYF.

The chain has TRBV19 and TRBJ2-1; 15 nucleotides line up with TRBD2. The CDR3 covers 17 residues. Germline CDR1 LNHDA, CDR2 SQIVND (reference sequence). J was trimmed by 5 bases and V by 5 bases; bases with no gene match: 7. CDR3 protein: CASSLWTSGGVHNEQFF. DNA of the CDR3: TGTGCCAGTAGTCTCTGGACTAGCGGGGGGGTCCACAATGAGCAGTTCTTC.

J is TRBJ2-3 and V is TRBV9, with 12 bases lining up with TRBD2. Losses at the gene ends were 2 bases for V and 0 bases for J; bases not matched to a gene: 1. The CDR3 is made up of 16 amino acids. The germline CDR1 and CDR2 sequences are SGDLS and YYNGEE. This CDR3 is CASSVGTSGSTDTQYF. CDR3 DNA sequence: TGTGCCAGCAGCGTTGGGACTAGCGGGAGCACAGATACGCAGTATTTT.

The chain employs TRBV29-1 and TRBJ2-5; a possible D gene is TRBD2 (6 bases). The CDR3 runs 13 residues. Germline-derived CDR1 and CDR2 are SQVTM and ANQGSEA. V was pared by 8 bases and J by 2 bases, with 15 bases between. The CDR3 region is CSSMGGYQETQYF. In nucleotides, the CDR3 is TGCAGCTCCATGGGAGGCTATCAAGAGACCCAGTACTTC.

The chain is built from TRBV2 and TRBJ2-1, with TRBD2 matching 8 bases. With V trimmed by 4 bases and J by 5 bases, 7 bases remained unmatched. The length of the CDR3 is 15 residues. The germline V gene encodes CDR1 SNHLY and CDR2 FYNNEI. CDR3 sequence: CASSAGGGHDNEQFF. In DNA, the CDR3 is TGTGCCAGCAGTGCGGGGGGGGGACACGACAATGAGCAGTTCTTC.

V usage is TRBV10-2 and J usage is TRBJ2-1; maybe TRBD2 (6 bases). Trimming shortened V by 11 bases and J by 6 bases, and 17 bases separated the two germline ends. Germline CDR1 and CDR2: WSHSY and SAAADI. CDR3 size: 13 residues. The CDR3 protein is CASTGTWPNEQFF. The CDR3 DNA follows: TGCGCCTCTACCGGGACTTGGCCCAATGAGCAGTTCTTC.

This CDR3 reads CASSQGPRSSYEQYF. In nucleotides, the CDR3 is TGCGCCAGCAGCCAAGGGCCTAGGAGCTCCTACGAGCAGTACTTC. V gene TRBV4-3 combines with J gene TRBJ2-7; D gene uncertain. Trimming took 1 base from V and 0 from J, leaving 10 bases between them. The CDR3 covers 15 residues. CDR1 is LGHNA, CDR2 YSLEER, per germline.

V is TRBV12-5 and J is TRBJ2-3, with a possible D match to TRBD2 (6 bases). The V and J ends lost 0 bases and 2 bases respectively, with 18 bases between them. Per the germline V gene, CDR1 is LGHNT and CDR2 is FRNRAP. This CDR3 is 18 amino acids long. The CDR3 DNA reads as TGTGCTAGTGGTTTGGTACACGACGGGACTCTTCTCACAGATACGCAGTATTTT. Its protein product is CASGLVHDGTLLTDTQYF.

This rearrangement joins TRBV12-3 or TRBV12-4 to TRBJ2-7, with 9 bases that match TRBD1. The CDR3 has 13 residues. The V gene end was trimmed by 5 bases and the J gene end by 3 bases; junction bases not matched to a gene: 2. This CDR3 is CASSRGQGYEQYF. In DNA, the CDR3 is TGTGCCAGCAGTCGGGGACAGGGCTACGAGCAGTACTTC.

The chain couples TRBV6-2 or TRBV6-3 to TRBJ1-5; 9 positions match TRBD1. With V trimmed by 5 bases and J by 5 bases, 10 bases remained unmatched. This CDR3 is built from 16 residues. Germline values: CDR1 MNHEY, CDR2 SVGEGT. The CDR3 DNA reads as TGTGCCAGCAGTACCGCCGGGACAGGGCAACATCAGCCCCAGCATTTT. Translating gives CASSTAGTGQHQPQHF.

This CDR3 reads CASSPKDYSPYEQYF. CDR3 sequence (DNA): TGTGCCAGCAGCCCAAAGGACTACTCCCCCTACGAGCAGTACTTC. The chain joins TRBV6-5 to TRBJ2-7, with D possibly matching TRBD2 (6 bases). Germline V gene lookup returns CDR1 MNHEY and CDR2 SVGAGI. CDR3 length: 15 amino acids. V lost 6 bases and J lost 2, with 17 bases in between.

CDR3 in amino acids: CATRPGAGVIEQYF. The CDR3 coding sequence is TGTGCCACCCGACCAGGTGCGGGAGTTATCGAGCAGTACTTC. The chain carries TRBV6-5 and TRBJ2-7; 7 bases agree with TRBD2. The length of the CDR3 is 14 residues. The V gene end was trimmed by 10 bases and the J gene end by 6 bases; junction bases not matched to a gene: 15. Germline-derived CDR1 and CDR2 are MNHEY and SVGAGI.

The chain employs TRBV28 and TRBJ1-1; D gene uncertain. CDR1 and CDR2 from the germline V gene are MDHEN and SYDVKM. V lost 2 bases, J lost 1 base, and 8 bases lay in between. The CDR3 has 14 residues. DNA of the CDR3: TGTGCCAGCAGTTTAGTGGGCGCGAACACTGAAGCTTTCTTT. Its translation: CASSLVGANTEAFF.

This sequence joins TRBV5-1 and TRBJ1-2; D ambiguous. CDR1 and CDR2 (germline): SGHRS, YFSETQ. Deletions cut 2 bases from V and 8 bases from J, with 16 bases between. The CDR3 loop spans 14 amino acids. The CDR3 protein is CASSFGPNSGGYTF. CDR3 nucleotide sequence: TGCGCCAGCAGCTTTGGCCCAAACTCGGGAGGCTACACCTTC.

V gene TRBV19 combines with J gene TRBJ2-3; 9 bases match TRBD2. CDR3 length: 19 amino acids. Germline assignment: CDR1 LNHDA and CDR2 SQIVND (reference sequence). V gave up 2 bases and J gave up 1 base; unmatched junction bases: 13. CDR3 residues: CASSIKVAGVGSGTDTQYF. As DNA, the CDR3 is TGTGCCAGTAGTATAAAAGTAGCGGGAGTGGGGAGCGGCACAGATACGCAGTATTTT. The full variable domain, with the rest looked up from reference TRBV19 and TRBJ2-3, is DGGITQSPKYLFRKEGQNVTLSCEQNLNHDAMYWYRQDPGQGLRLIYYSQIVNDFQKGDIAEGYSVSREKKESFPLTVTSAQKNPTAFYLCASSIKVAGVGSGTDTQYFGPGTRLTVL.

This chain connects TRBV12-5 to TRBJ2-1; TRBD2 aligns across 9 bases. The V gene end was trimmed by 1 base and the J gene end by 8 bases; junction bases not matched to a gene: 6. The CDR3 loop spans 15 amino acids. Germline CDR1 is LGHNT and CDR2 is FRNRAP. CDR3 region: CASGLGSSGSYEQFF. CDR3 nucleotide sequence: TGTGCTAGTGGTTTGGGGAGTAGCGGGAGTTATGAGCAGTTCTTC.

The V gene is TRBV11-2, the J gene TRBJ2-3; TRBD1 might be the D (5 bases). The germline gives CDR1 SGHAT, CDR2 FQNNGV. The CDR3 totals 15 residues. The V and J ends lost 5 bases and 1 base respectively, with 13 bases between them. Here the CDR3 reads CASSPTVYRTDTQYF. As DNA, the CDR3 is TGTGCCAGCAGCCCGACAGTGTACCGCACAGATACGCAGTATTTT.

This clone has just one count. The V call is TRBV5-1, the J call TRBJ1-4; TRBD1 aligns across 10 bases. V lost 4 bases to trimming and J lost 7 bases; unmatched junction nucleotides: 4. The germline V gene encodes CDR1 SGHRS and CDR2 YFSETQ. This CDR3 contains 14 residues. CDR3 bases: TGCGCCAGCAGCGGGGGACAGGGGAGTGAAAAACTGTTTTTT. It translates to CASSGGQGSEKLFF.

The V and J genes are TRBV28 and TRBJ2-3; 8 bases match TRBD2. Per the germline V gene, CDR1 is MDHEN and CDR2 is SYDVKM. The CDR3 has 16 residues. J lost 5 bases, V lost 7 bases, and 14 bases had no gene match. The CDR3 region is CASTQELAAPGDTQYF. The CDR3 coding sequence is TGTGCCAGCACCCAAGAACTAGCGGCCCCGGGAGATACGCAGTATTTT. Using reference TRBV28 and TRBJ2-3 for the parts outside the CDR3, the full variable domain is DVKVTQSSRYLVKRTGEKVFLECVQDMDHENMFWYRQDPGLGLRLIYFSYDVKMKEKGDIPEGYSVSREKKERFSLILESASTNQTSMYLCASTQELAAPGDTQYFGPGTRLTVL.

The rearrangement uses TRBV7-3 and TRBJ2-2; a possible D gene is TRBD1 (5 bases). CDR3 size: 15 residues. Trimming cost V 0 bases and J 6 bases, with 11 bases left between them. Germline loops: CDR1 SGHTA, CDR2 FQGTGA. CDR3 loop: CASSLTPGQAGELFF. In nucleotides, the CDR3 is TGTGCCAGCAGCTTAACCCCAGGGCAGGCCGGGGAGCTGTTTTTT.